The T cell receptor beta chain described here comes from a study of regulatory T cells in long-lasting Graves disease. This clonotype showed up just a few times. CDR3 size: 16 residues. V shed 5 bases and J 7 bases; nucleotides not matched to a gene: 8. Germline-derived CDR1 and CDR2 are LGHNT and FRNRAP. Investigators prepared the TCR beta libraries by applying iRepertoire HTBI primers and Arm-PCR of CDR3 regions. In the authors' methods: Sample data revealed about 60 TRBV and 12 to 15 TRBJ segments. TCRdb reprocessed the multiplex PCR reads via MiXCR and lists one record per CDR3 protein. These V and J calls originate from TCRdb's pipeline instead of the authors' own analysis. The sample includes more than 400,000 distinct CDR3 sequences, 15% to 20% of them seen just once. Specified time point: newly diagnosed GD, antithyroid drugs for less than 3 months. Making the TCR library involved RNA that had been extracted from PBMCs.

These same records also appear under a second study, on T cells in Graves' hyperthyroidism and ophthalmopathy. Turning to that study: RT-PCR in the first round (using the HTBI primer set) targeted the TCR CDR3. The model's output predicted ophthalmopathy at a median of roughly 6.9 months prior to onset.

The gene calls are TRBV12-5 and TRBJ2-1; 13 nucleotides agree with TRBD2. Specimen: peripheral blood mononuclear cells (PBMCs), collected at new diagnosis, from a patient treated with antithyroid drugs. This receptor was taken from a man aged 40-49 years with Graves disease. The CDR3: CASGRRLAGGGNEQFF. In DNA, the CDR3 is TGTGCTAGTGGTCGGCGACTAGCGGGAGGTGGTAATGAGCAGTTCTTC.